Each of the 2 T cell receptor beta chains below was sequenced from the same sample in a study of T cells after yellow fever vaccination (dated by TCRdb to between 2018 and 2021). Library generation was performed with 5' RACE. Instrument on record: Illumina HiSeq 2500. TCRdb reprocessed the public reads (quality trimming at Q25 with fastp, clone calling with MiXCR) and kept in-frame beta chains. When rows share a CDR3 protein, they turn into one entry using the most common DNA and genes. In this sample the table shows about 630,000 distinct CDR3 sequences, 12% of which occur a single time. The ten largest clones represent about 15% of the sample. Interpreted using the paper, the treatment or condition label stands for: live attenuated yellow fever vaccine strain. Sequencing was performed on PBMCs, taken on the day of the yellow fever booster vaccination. These receptors originate from a man younger than 45 who received the YFV17D yellow fever vaccine.

The chain recombines TRBV20-1 with TRBJ2-2; D not certain. The CDR3 is 11 amino acids. Germline loops: CDR1 DFQATT, CDR2 SNEGSKA (reference sequence). V was pared by 5 bases and J by 5 bases, with 6 bases between. CDR3 sequence reads: CSAPTTGELFF. In DNA, the CDR3 is TGCAGTGCTCCTACAACCGGGGAGCTGTTTTTT.

There are a few counts of this clonotype. The chain links TRBV6-1 to TRBJ2-3; TRBD2 might be the D (5 bases). The V end lost 6 bases, the J end lost 3 bases, and 16 bases lay between the germline ends. This CDR3 region has 15 residues. The germline CDR1 and CDR2 sequences are MNHNS and SASEGT. The CDR3 loop reads CASRPGLASTDTQYF. In DNA, the CDR3 is TGTGCCAGCAGACCCGGACTCGCCTCAACAGATACGCAGTATTTT.